The rows below give T cell receptor beta chains drawn from one sample of a study of shared clonotypes between healthy human individuals. Clones were sequenced by immunoSEQ multiplex PCR, and TCRdb holds only the in-frame ones, with some missing. The sample holds about 2.1 million clones, just over 90% seen once. What was sequenced was naive CD8+ T cells from PBMCs. These receptor sequences come from a man aged 18-30 years in good health. Some clones in this sample may be carry-over from other donors' samples. CDR3s include the opening cysteine and the closing phenylalanine or tryptophan. Each record gives: D gene, J gene, clone size, V gene, CDR3 DNA, CDR3 protein. D genes are given only for firm matches. Expanded clones are given a class, and other clones once, few, many or no size at all.

TRBD1,TRBJ2-3,.,TRBV13,TGTGCCAGCAGCCGGGACAGGGGAGATACGCAGTATTTT,CASSRDRGDTQYF
TRBD1,TRBJ2-7,.,TRBV5-1,TGCGCCAGCAGCTTGGACAGGGGGCTCTCCTACGAGCAGTACTTC,CASSLDRGLSYEQYF
TRBD2,TRBJ2-5,.,TRBV28,TGTGCCAGCAGGATGACTAGCGGGGACCAAGAGACCCAGTACTTC,CASRMTSGDQETQYF
.,TRBJ2-3,.,TRBV4-1,TGCGCCAGCAGCCAAGATCATCAGTCCCTAGGAATTCTCGGACAACAAGATACGCAGTATTTT,CASSQDHQSLGILGQQDTQYF
TRBD2,TRBJ2-1,.,TRBV7-9,TGTGCCAGCAGCCAGACTAGCGGACCATACAATGAGCAGTTCTTC,CASSQTSGPYNEQFF
.,TRBJ2-7,.,TRBV28,TGTGCCAGCCGCCCGCCCGTCGGGCAGTACTTC,CASRPPVGQYF
TRBD2,TRBJ2-3,.,TRBV27,TGTGCCAGCAGTATATATGAGCGGGGACCTGGGACAGATACGCAGTATTTT,CASSIYERGPGTDTQYF
TRBD1,TRBJ1-5,once,TRBV19,TGTGCCAGTAGTATTACAGGGGGCAATCAGCCCCAGCATTTT,CASSITGGNQPQHF
.,TRBJ2-5,.,TRBV27,TGTGCCAGCAGTCTTGTGACAAACCCCGTGTTAGAGACCCAGTACTTC,CASSLVTNPVLETQYF
.,TRBJ2-5,.,TRBV9,TGTGCCAGCAGCGGACTCTACCAAGAGACCCAGTACTTC,CASSGLYQETQYF
.,TRBJ1-1,.,TRBV19,TGTGCCAGTAGTATTGGGGGTGCCACTGAAGCTTTCTTT,CASSIGGATEAFF
TRBD2,TRBJ2-7,.,TRBV7-8,TGTGCCAGCAGCTCGCATGGAAGGGCGGGAGTCCACGAGCAGTACTTC,CASSSHGRAGVHEQYF
.,TRBJ1-5,once,TRBV27,TGTGCCAGCAGTCTGGCAGGGGAGTTTCAGCCCCAGCATTTT,CASSLAGEFQPQHF
TRBD1,TRBJ2-7,.,TRBV11-2,TGTGCCAGCAGCTCCATAGACAGGGTCGGGTACGAGCAGTACTTC,CASSSIDRVGYEQYF
.,TRBJ2-7,.,TRBV6-1,TGTGCCAGCAGTGATGTGGTCATAACTTACGAGCAGTACTTC,CASSDVVITYEQYF
.,TRBJ2-4,.,TRBV11-2,TGTGCCAGCAGCCACACCTTCGACAGGGCGGGAGGCATTCAGTACTTC,CASSHTFDRAGGIQYF
TRBD1,TRBJ2-7,.,TRBV7-9,TGTGCCAGCAGCTTAGTGGACAGGGGTTGGGACGAGCAGTACTTC,CASSLVDRGWDEQYF
TRBD2,TRBJ2-7,.,TRBV28,TGTGCCAGCAGTTTCGGGCGGGAGATAAGCGAGCAGTACTTC,CASSFGREISEQYF
TRBD1,TRBJ1-2,.,TRBV28,TGTGCCAGCAGTTTAGAGTGGGCGGACAGGGCGGTGGGTGGCTACACCTTC,CASSLEWADRAVGGYTF
.,TRBJ2-2,.,TRBV5-8,TGTGCCAGCAGCTTTAGGGGGACCGGGGAGCTGTTTTTT,CASSFRGTGELFF
TRBD1,TRBJ2-7,.,TRBV18,TGTGCCAGCTCACCCCGGACACGCGACAGGGGACATTCCTACGAGCAGTACTTC,CASSPRTRDRGHSYEQYF
.,TRBJ2-5,.,TRBV11-3,TGTGCCAGCAGCCCAAAGGGCAGCCTGACTCAAGAGACCCAGTACTTC,CASSPKGSLTQETQYF
.,TRBJ2-1,.,TRBV29-1,TGCAGCGTTGCCGTTGGTAGAATCACCTACAATGAGCAGTTCTTC,CSVAVGRITYNEQFF
.,TRBJ2-7,.,TRBV19,TGTGCCAGTAGTAGGGGACCGCCGGGTCAGTACTACGAGCAGTACTTC,CASSRGPPGQYYEQYF